This is a list of T cell receptor beta chains from one sample in a study of blood T cell repertoires in COVID-19. Profiled with immunoSEQ multiplex PCR; TCRdb holds only in-frame clones, not every one. The sample contains around 130,000 clones, approximately 80% of which appear only once. The source material was peripheral blood. All receptors derive from a man in his fifties or sixties with acute or convalescent COVID-19. CDR3s include the opening cysteine and the closing phenylalanine or tryptophan. A D gene is named only where the DNA matches it firmly. Rows give clone size only sometimes, using once, few, many, or a class for an expanded clone.

-	-	TRBV27	TRBJ1-2	TGTGCCAGCAGTCCCCCGGGGGGGGCCTATGGCTACACCTTC	CASSPPGGAYGYTF
-	-	TRBV21-1	TRBJ1-4	TGTGCCAGCAGCGCACCGGGACAGGCTAATGAAAAACTGTTTTTT	CASSAPGQANEKLFF
-	few	TRBV30	TRBJ1-6	TGTGCCTGGAGACTGGGCGGGACCGCGAATAATTCACCCCTCCACTTT	CAWRLGGTANNSPLHF
TRBD1	-	TRBV19	TRBJ1-4	TGTGCCAGTAGTCCCGAGACAGGGTCCGGTGAAAAACTGTTTTTT	CASSPETGSGEKLFF
TRBD1	few	TRBV6-2/TRBV6-3	TRBJ1-5	TGTGCCAGCAGTCCAGGGACAGGCCCTTATCAGCCCCAGCATTTT	CASSPGTGPYQPQHF
-	-	TRBV11-2	TRBJ2-6	TGTGCCAGCAGCTTATATCTCTCTGGGGCCAACGTCCTGACTTTC	CASSLYLSGANVLTF
TRBD1	-	TRBV18	TRBJ1-2	TGTGCCAGCTCACCATCCGCAGGGGGGTCCTATGGCTACACCTTC	CASSPSAGGSYGYTF
TRBD2	-	TRBV5-1	TRBJ2-1	TGCGCCAGCAGCCCTGGAGGACTAGCGGGGGAGACTGAGCAGTTCTTC	CASSPGGLAGETEQFF
-	-	TRBV5-3	TRBJ2-4	TGTGCCAGAAGCTTGGTTGAGGGAGCGGCCAAAAACATTCAGTACTTC	CARSLVEGAAKNIQYF
-	-	TRBV30	TRBJ2-5	TGTGCCTGGGACCCAGGAGGAGAGACCCAGTACTTC	CAWDPGGETQYF
TRBD1	-	TRBV5-4	TRBJ1-3	TGTGCCAGCAGTACCGGACAGGGCAGTCCTGGAAACACCATATATTTT	CASSTGQGSPGNTIYF
-	-	TRBV30	TRBJ1-5	TGTGCCTGGAGTGTAGGAGGGAATCAGCCCCAGCATTTT	CAWSVGGNQPQHF
TRBD1	-	TRBV4-1	TRBJ1-5	TGCGCCAGCAGGCAAGGACAGGGTCGTAGTGATCAGCCCCAGCATTTT	CASRQGQGRSDQPQHF
-	-	TRBV5-5	TRBJ1-6	TGTGCCAGCAGCTTGGTCGACACCTCACCCCTCCACTTT	CASSLVDTSPLHF
TRBD2	-	TRBV19	TRBJ2-1	TGTGCCAGTACCAATTTGGGAGCGGGGAATGAGCAGTTCTTC	CASTNLGAGNEQFF
TRBD1	-	TRBV25-1	TRBJ1-1	TGTGCCAGCAGAGGGGGGAAGACAGGGATGTACACTGAAGCTTTCTTT	CASRGGKTGMYTEAFF
TRBD2	-	TRBV3-1/TRBV3-2	TRBJ2-3	TGTGCCAGCAGCAGGTCGCGCGGGGGTTGGGATACGCAGTATTTT	CASSRSRGGWDTQYF
TRBD1	few	TRBV30	TRBJ1-5	TGTGCCTGGAGTCCAGACAGGGGGTCTAGCAATCAGCCCCAGCATTTT	CAWSPDRGSSNQPQHF
-	-	TRBV9	TRBJ2-3	TGTGCCAGCAGCGCGGTTTCTAGCAGAAGCACAGATACGCAGTATTTT	CASSAVSSRSTDTQYF
-	-	TRBV20-1	TRBJ1-1	TGCAGTGCTAGTCTGTACGCAGGCGTAAACACTGAAGCTTTCTTT	CSASLYAGVNTEAFF
TRBD1	-	TRBV12-3/TRBV12-4	TRBJ2-7	TGTGCCAGCAGTTTAACAGGGGAAGGCGAGCAGTACTTC	CASSLTGEGEQYF
TRBD1	-	TRBV10-2	TRBJ1-2	TGCGCCAGCAGTGAGTCTGAGACAGGGGGCGGCTATGGCTACACCTTC	CASSESETGGGYGYTF
TRBD1	-	TRBV5-1	TRBJ1-4	TGCGCCAGCAGCTTAGGACAGGGTAATGAAAAACTGTTTTTT	CASSLGQGNEKLFF
TRBD1	once	TRBV5-1	TRBJ1-4	TGCGCCAGCAGGACAGGGGAGGATGAAAAACTGTTTTTT	CASRTGEDEKLFF
-	-	TRBV19	TRBJ2-5	TGTGCCAGTAGTGCTGGGGGGGGGCGCGAGACCCAGTACTTC	CASSAGGGRETQYF
TRBD2	-	TRBV9	TRBJ2-1	TGTGCCAGCAGCGTTAGCAGCGGGGGGGCCTGGGAGCAGTTCTTC	CASSVSSGGAWEQFF
-	-	TRBV2	TRBJ1-1	TGTGCCAGCAGTAGTACGGGGGAGGGCACTGAAGCTTTCTTT	CASSSTGEGTEAFF
TRBD2	-	TRBV5-6	TRBJ2-3	TGTGCCAGCAGGACTAGCAGAAGCACAGATACGCAGTATTTT	CASRTSRSTDTQYF
TRBD1	-	TRBV19	TRBJ1-2	TGTGCCAGTAGTATAGGGACAGGGAATGGCTACACCTTC	CASSIGTGNGYTF
TRBD1	-	TRBV3-1/TRBV3-2	TRBJ1-1	TGTGCCAGCAGCAATACAGGGGACACTGAAGCTTTCTTT	CASSNTGDTEAFF
TRBD1	-	TRBV5-8	TRBJ1-6	TGTGCCAGCAGCTTGGAGCTGGGACAGGGCCATTCACCCCTCCACTTT	CASSLELGQGHSPLHF
-	-	TRBV5-1	TRBJ1-6	TGCGCCAGCAGCTTGTCCGGCAGGGGATATTCACCCCTCCACTTT	CASSLSGRGYSPLHF
TRBD1	-	TRBV18	TRBJ1-6	TGTGCCAGCTCACCACCGCTAGGACAGGACTCCTATAATTCACCCCTCCACTTT	CASSPPLGQDSYNSPLHF
-	-	TRBV6-5	TRBJ1-4	TGTGCCAGCAGTCCCCTATCCGCAGGGAAACTGTTTTTT	CASSPLSAGKLFF
-	-	TRBV5-5	TRBJ1-6	TGTGCCAGCAGCTCTGGTGGGAGCTCCTATAATTCACCCCTCCACTTT	CASSSGGSSYNSPLHF
TRBD1	-	TRBV29-1	TRBJ1-1	TGCAGCCTATCGAGACAGGGATCGAACACTGAAGCTTTCTTT	CSLSRQGSNTEAFF
TRBD1	-	TRBV5-6	TRBJ1-2	TGTGCCAGCAGCTTGTTATTGACAGGGGGGTATGGCTACACCTTC	CASSLLLTGGYGYTF
TRBD1	-	TRBV5-1	TRBJ1-4	TGCGCCAGCAGCGCCAGGGGGGCTGATAATGAAAAACTGTTTTTT	CASSARGADNEKLFF
-	-	TRBV7-2	TRBJ1-4	TGTGCCAGCAGCCAAGCGGGGGGCACTAATGAAAAACTGTTTTTT	CASSQAGGTNEKLFF
TRBD1	-	TRBV19	TRBJ1-1	TGTGCCAGTAGTACGCCGACAGGGAGAGCTACTGAAGCTTTCTTT	CASSTPTGRATEAFF
TRBD1	-	TRBV2	TRBJ1-4	TGTGCCAGCACTCGGGACAGGTCAACGCTTGGTGAAAAACTGTTTTTT	CASTRDRSTLGEKLFF